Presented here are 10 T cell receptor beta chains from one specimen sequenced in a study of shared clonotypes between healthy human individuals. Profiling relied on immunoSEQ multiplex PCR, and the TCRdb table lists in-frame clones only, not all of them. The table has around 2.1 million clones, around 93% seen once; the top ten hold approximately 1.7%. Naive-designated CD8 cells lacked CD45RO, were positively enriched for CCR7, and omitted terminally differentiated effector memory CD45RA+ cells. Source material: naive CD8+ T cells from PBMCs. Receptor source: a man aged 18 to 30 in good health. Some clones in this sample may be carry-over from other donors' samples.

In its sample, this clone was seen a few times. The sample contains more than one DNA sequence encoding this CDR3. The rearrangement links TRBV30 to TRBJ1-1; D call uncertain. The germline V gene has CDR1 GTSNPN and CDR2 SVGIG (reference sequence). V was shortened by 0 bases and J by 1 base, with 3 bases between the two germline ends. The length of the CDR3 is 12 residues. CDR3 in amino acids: CAWSVGNTEAFF. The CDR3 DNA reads TGTGCCTGGAGTGTAGGGAACACTGAAGCTTTCTTT.

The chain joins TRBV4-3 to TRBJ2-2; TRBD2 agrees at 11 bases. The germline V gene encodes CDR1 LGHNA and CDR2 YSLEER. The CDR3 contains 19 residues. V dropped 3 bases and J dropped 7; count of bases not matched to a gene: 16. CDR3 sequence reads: CASSQSPPPTSGSSGELFF. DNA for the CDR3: TGCGCCAGCAGCCAGTCTCCACCCCCCACTAGCGGGAGCAGCGGGGAGCTGTTTTTT.

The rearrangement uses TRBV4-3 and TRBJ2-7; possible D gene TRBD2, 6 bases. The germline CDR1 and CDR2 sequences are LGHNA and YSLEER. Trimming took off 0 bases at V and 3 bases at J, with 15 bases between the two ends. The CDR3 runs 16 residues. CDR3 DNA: TGCGCCAGCAGCCAAGATTGGGGGGAAGCACTCTACGAGCAGTACTTC. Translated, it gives CASSQDWGEALYEQYF.

The CDR3 nucleotides read TGCGCCAGCAGCTGGGGTGGTGGCGGGAATTCACCCCTCCACTTT. Protein: CASSWGGGGNSPLHF. The genes are TRBV5-1 and TRBJ1-6; no clear D. Germline assignment: CDR1 SGHRS and CDR2 YFSETQ. The V end was cut by 3 bases, the J end by 7 bases, with 14 bases between. The CDR3 totals 15 residues.

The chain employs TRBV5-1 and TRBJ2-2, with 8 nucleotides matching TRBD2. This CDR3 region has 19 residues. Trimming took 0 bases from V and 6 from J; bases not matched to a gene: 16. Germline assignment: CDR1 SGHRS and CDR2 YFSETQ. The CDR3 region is CASSLGLAPTLVPAGELFF. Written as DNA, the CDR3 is TGCGCCAGCAGCTTGGGACTAGCGCCGACTTTGGTCCCGGCCGGGGAGCTGTTTTTT.

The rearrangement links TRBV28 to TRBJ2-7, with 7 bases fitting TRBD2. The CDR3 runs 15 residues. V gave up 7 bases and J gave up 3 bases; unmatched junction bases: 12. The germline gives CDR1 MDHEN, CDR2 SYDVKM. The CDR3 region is CASTRGLAVNYEQYF. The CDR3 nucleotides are TGTGCCAGCACGCGCGGGCTAGCGGTTAACTACGAGCAGTACTTC.

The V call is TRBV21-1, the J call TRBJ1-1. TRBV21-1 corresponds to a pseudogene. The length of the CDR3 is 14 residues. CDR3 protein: CASSKVPLNTEAFF. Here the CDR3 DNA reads TGTGCCAGCAGCAAAGTACCGCTGAACACTGAAGCTTTCTTT.

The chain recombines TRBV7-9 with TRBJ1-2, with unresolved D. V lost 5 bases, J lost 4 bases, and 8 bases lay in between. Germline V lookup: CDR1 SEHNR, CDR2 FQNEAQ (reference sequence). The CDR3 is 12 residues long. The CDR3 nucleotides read TGTGCCAGCAGCCGTGACTTCTATGGCTACACCTTC. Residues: CASSRDFYGYTF. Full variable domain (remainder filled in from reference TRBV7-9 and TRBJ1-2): DTGVSQNPRHKITKRGQNVTFRCDPISEHNRLYWYRQTLGQGPEFLTYFQNEAQLEKSRLLSDRFSAERPKGSFSTLEIQRTEQGDSAMYLCASSRDFYGYTFGSGTRLTVV.

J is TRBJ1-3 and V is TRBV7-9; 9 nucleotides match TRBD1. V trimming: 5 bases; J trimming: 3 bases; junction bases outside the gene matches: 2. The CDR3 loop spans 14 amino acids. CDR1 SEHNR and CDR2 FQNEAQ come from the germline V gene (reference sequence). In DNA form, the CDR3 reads TGTGCCAGCAGCCGACAGGGGGATGGAAACACCATATATTTT. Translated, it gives CASSRQGDGNTIYF.

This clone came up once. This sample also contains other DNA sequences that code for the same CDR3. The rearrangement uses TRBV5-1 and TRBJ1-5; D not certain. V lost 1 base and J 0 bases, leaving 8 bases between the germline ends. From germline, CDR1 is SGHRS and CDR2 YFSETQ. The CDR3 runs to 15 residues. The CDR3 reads CASSLSGNSNQPQHF. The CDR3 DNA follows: TGCGCCAGCAGCTTGTCCGGGAATAGCAATCAGCCCCAGCATTTT.